The T cell receptor (beta chain) described here comes from a study of blood T cell repertoires in COVID-19. Authors' processing steps: Amplified reference gene primers provided the basis for estimating nucleated cell counts. The method was immunoSEQ multiplex PCR; TCRdb's version includes in-frame clones alone and lacks a portion of them. V and J calls and clone size are given by that table; D and trimming were obtained from the DNA. The table has about 200,000 clones, 75% to 90% seen once. V lost 5 bases, J lost 0 bases, and 13 bases lay in between. This CDR3 is built from 16 residues. Germline loops: CDR1 SGHVS, CDR2 FQNEAQ. This clone was detected only once.

The sequencing input was peripheral blood. The rearrangement links TRBV7-8 to TRBJ2-2; TRBD1 might be the D (5 bases). This sequence originates from a human donor in a cohort sampled during active COVID-19. CDR3 DNA sequence: TGTGCCAGCAGCCCCCTCAGGGTGACGAACACCGGGGAGCTGTTTTTT. It translates to CASSPLRVTNTGELFF.